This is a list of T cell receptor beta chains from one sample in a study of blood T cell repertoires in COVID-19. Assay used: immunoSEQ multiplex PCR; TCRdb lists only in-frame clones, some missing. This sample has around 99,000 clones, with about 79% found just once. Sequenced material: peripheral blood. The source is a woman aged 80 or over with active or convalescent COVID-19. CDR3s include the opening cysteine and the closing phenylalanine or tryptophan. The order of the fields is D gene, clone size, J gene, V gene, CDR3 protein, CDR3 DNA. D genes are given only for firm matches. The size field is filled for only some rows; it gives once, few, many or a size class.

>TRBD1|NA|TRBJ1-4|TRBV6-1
CASSDRGRTNEKLFF
TGTGCCAGCAGTGACAGGGGGCGTACTAATGAAAAACTGTTTTTT
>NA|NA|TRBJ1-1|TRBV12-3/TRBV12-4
CASTKDTNTEAFF
TGTGCCAGCACCAAGGACACGAACACTGAAGCTTTCTTT
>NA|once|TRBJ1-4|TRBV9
CASSDGRRFF
TGTGCCAGCAGCGACGGCCGGAGGTTTTTT
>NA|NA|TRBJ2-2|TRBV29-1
CSGGNRDGELFF
TGCAGCGGAGGGAACAGGGACGGGGAGCTGTTTTTT
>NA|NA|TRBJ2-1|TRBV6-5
CASRDGTSTYNEQFF
TGTGCCAGCAGAGACGGGACTTCCACCTACAATGAGCAGTTCTTC
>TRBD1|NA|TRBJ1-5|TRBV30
CAWDRGGNQPQHF
TGTGCCTGGGACAGGGGAGGCAATCAGCCCCAGCATTTT
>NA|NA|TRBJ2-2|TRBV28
CASRSGNTGELFF
TGTGCCAGCAGGTCAGGGAACACCGGGGAGCTGTTTTTT
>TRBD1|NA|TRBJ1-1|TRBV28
CASRQGQSHTEAFF
TGTGCCAGCAGACAGGGACAGTCGCACACTGAAGCTTTCTTT
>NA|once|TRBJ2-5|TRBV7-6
CASSFIGAEETQYF
TGTGCCAGCAGCTTTATCGGAGCCGAAGAGACCCAGTACTTC
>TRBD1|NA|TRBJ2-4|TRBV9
CASSERAGGAAKNIQYF
TGTGCCAGCAGCGAGAGGGCAGGGGGCGCAGCCAAAAACATTCAGTACTTC
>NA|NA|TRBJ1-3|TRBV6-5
CASRQGSSGNTIYF
TGTGCCAGCAGACAGGGCTCCTCTGGAAACACCATATATTTT
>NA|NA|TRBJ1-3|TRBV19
CASTPEDSGNTIYF
TGTGCCAGTACCCCGGAGGACTCTGGAAACACCATATATTTT
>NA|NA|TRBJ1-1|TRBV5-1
CASSVIQGDTEAFF
TGCGCCAGCAGCGTAATACAGGGTGACACTGAAGCTTTCTTT
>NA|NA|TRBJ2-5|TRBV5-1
CASSWDTQETQYF
TGCGCCAGCAGCTGGGACACGCAAGAGACCCAGTACTTC
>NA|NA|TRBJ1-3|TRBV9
CASSSQGLSGNTIYF
TGTGCCAGCAGCAGTCAGGGCCTTTCTGGAAACACCATATATTTT
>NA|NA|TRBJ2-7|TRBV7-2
CASGGLRIGEQYF
TGTGCCAGCGGGGGACTCCGAATCGGCGAGCAGTACTTC
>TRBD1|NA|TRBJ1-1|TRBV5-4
CASSGDRGPDTEAFF
TGTGCCAGCAGCGGGGACAGGGGGCCGGACACTGAAGCTTTCTTT
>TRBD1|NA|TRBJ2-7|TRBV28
CASEDRFTYEQYF
TGTGCCAGCGAGGACAGGTTTACCTACGAGCAGTACTTC
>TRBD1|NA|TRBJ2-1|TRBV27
CASRQGPLEGNEQFF
TGTGCCAGCAGACAGGGGCCCCTAGAAGGCAATGAGCAGTTCTTC
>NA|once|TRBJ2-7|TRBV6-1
CASSEAHQSTLGYEQYF
TGTGCCAGCAGTGAAGCGCATCAGTCCACCCTAGGCTACGAGCAGTACTTC
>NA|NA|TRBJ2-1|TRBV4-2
CASSQDRESDEQFF
TGTGCCAGCAGCCAAGACCGGGAGAGCGATGAGCAGTTCTTC
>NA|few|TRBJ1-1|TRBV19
CASSILARGNTEAFF
TGTGCCAGTAGTATATTGGCTCGGGGGAACACTGAAGCTTTCTTT
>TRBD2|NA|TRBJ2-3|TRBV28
CASSHAPLTSGRGGDTQYF
TGTGCCAGCAGTCACGCCCCCCTGACTAGCGGGAGAGGGGGAGATACGCAGTATTTT
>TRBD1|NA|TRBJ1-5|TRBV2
CASSEERGQVQPQHF
TGTGCCAGCAGTGAAGAAAGGGGGCAAGTTCAGCCCCAGCATTTT
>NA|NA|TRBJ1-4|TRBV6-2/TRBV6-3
CASSRNRAEKLFF
TGTGCCAGCAGTAGGAACAGGGCCGAAAAACTGTTTTTT
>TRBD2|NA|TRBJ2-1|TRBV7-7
CASSSTVLAGGHSSYNEQFF
TGTGCTAGCAGTTCTACGGTGCTAGCGGGAGGTCATAGCTCCTACAATGAGCAGTTCTTC
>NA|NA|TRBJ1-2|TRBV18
CASSPVGEGRGYTF
TGTGCCAGCTCACCCGTCGGGGAGGGTCGTGGCTACACCTTC
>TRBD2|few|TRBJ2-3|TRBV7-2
CASSSRGREGRDTQYF
TGTGCCAGCAGCTCGAGGGGGCGGGAGGGCCGAGATACGCAGTATTTT
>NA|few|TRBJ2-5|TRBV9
CASSVGIGVGGQETQYF
TGTGCCAGCAGCGTAGGAATCGGTGTCGGCGGACAAGAGACCCAGTACTTC
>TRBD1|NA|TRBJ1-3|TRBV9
CASSTLDSGQGRNTIYF
TGTGCCAGCAGCACCCTGGATAGCGGACAGGGCAGAAACACCATATATTTT
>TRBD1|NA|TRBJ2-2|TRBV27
CASRGQGVRTGELFF
TGTGCCAGCAGGGGACAGGGAGTTCGGACCGGGGAGCTGTTTTTT
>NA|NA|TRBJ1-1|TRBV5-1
CASRYRDNTEAFF
TGCGCCAGCAGGTACAGGGATAACACTGAAGCTTTCTTT
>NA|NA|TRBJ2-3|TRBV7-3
CASSGRFSDTQYF
TGTGCCAGCAGCGGGAGGTTTTCAGATACGCAGTATTTT
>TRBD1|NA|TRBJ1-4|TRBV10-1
CASSEFQGAAGEKLFF
TGCGCCAGCAGTGAGTTCCAGGGGGCGGCGGGTGAAAAACTGTTTTTT
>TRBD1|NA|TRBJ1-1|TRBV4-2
CASSYIGTTGAGSYTEAFF
TGTGCCAGCAGCTATATCGGGACGACAGGGGCGGGATCCTACACTGAAGCTTTCTTT
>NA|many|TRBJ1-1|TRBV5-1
CASSLVFDGAEAFF
TGCGCCAGCAGCTTGGTCTTTGACGGAGCTGAAGCTTTCTTT
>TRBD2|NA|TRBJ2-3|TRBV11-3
CASSLGLAGGVGLDTQYF
TGTGCCAGCAGCCTTGGACTAGCGGGAGGGGTGGGCCTAGATACGCAGTATTTT
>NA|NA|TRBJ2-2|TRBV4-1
CASSQDGIADLNTGELFF
TGCGCCAGCAGCCAAGATGGGATAGCGGACCTGAACACCGGGGAGCTGTTTTTT
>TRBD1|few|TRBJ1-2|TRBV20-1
CSASSEDRVAGYTF
TGCAGTGCTAGTAGTGAGGACAGGGTTGCTGGCTACACCTTC
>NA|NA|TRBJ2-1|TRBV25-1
CASSVSYNEQFF
TGTGCCAGCAGTGTATCCTACAATGAGCAGTTCTTC
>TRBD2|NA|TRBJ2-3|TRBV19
CASSLGLADTQYF
TGTGCCAGTAGTCTGGGACTAGCGGATACGCAGTATTTT
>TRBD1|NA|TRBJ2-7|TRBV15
CATSTRRTGLFGEQYF
TGTGCCACCAGCACGCGTCGGACAGGGCTCTTCGGCGAGCAGTACTTC
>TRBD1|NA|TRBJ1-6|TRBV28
CASRPFGQGGSPLHF
TGTGCCAGCAGACCCTTCGGACAGGGAGGTTCACCCCTCCACTTT
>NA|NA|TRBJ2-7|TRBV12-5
CASGLVPWGHKTYEQYF
TGTGCTAGTGGTTTGGTCCCGTGGGGACATAAAACCTACGAGCAGTACTTC
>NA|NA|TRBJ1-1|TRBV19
CASRYTSTEAFF
TGTGCCAGTCGTTACACCAGCACTGAAGCTTTCTTT
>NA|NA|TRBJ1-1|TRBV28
CASSAFRNTEAFF
TGTGCCAGCAGTGCTTTTAGAAACACTGAAGCTTTCTTT
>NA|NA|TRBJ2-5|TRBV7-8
CASSFTRVQYF
TGTGCCAGCAGCTTTACACGGGTCCAGTACTTC
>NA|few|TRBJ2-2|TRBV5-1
CASSYLAGSGTGELFF
TGCGCCAGCAGCTACCTGGCGGGCTCGGGCACCGGGGAGCTGTTTTTT
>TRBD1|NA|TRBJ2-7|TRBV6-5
CASSYLQGEGEQYF
TGTGCCAGCAGTTACTTACAGGGGGAAGGCGAGCAGTACTTC
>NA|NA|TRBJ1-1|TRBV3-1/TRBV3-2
CASSQGRRWDTEAFF
TGTGCCAGCAGCCAAGGGAGAAGGTGGGACACTGAAGCTTTCTTT
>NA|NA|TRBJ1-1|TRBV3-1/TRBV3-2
CASSQDQERNTEAFF
TGTGCCAGCAGCCAAGACCAAGAGCGGAACACTGAAGCTTTCTTT
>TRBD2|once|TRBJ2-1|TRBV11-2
CASSRKLAGGPSEQFF
TGTGCCAGCAGCCGAAAATTAGCGGGAGGGCCGAGTGAGCAGTTCTTC
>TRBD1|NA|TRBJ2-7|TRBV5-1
CASSLGGTGSSYEQYF
TGCGCCAGCAGCTTGGGAGGGACAGGGAGCTCCTACGAGCAGTACTTC